This T cell receptor beta chain was sequenced during a study of CD8+CD57+ T cells in acquired aplastic anemia. Study background: Sorted CD4+ and CD8+ cells gave a mean 3.2 ug DNA, range roughly 0.19 to 30 ug.

This clonotype showed up just once. Per the germline V gene, CDR1 is SNHLY and CDR2 is FYNNEI. V was shortened by 6 bases and J by 2 bases, with 10 bases between the two germline ends. This CDR3 comprises 13 residues. The template used for profiling TCR beta VDJ and CDR3 was genomic DNA. TCRdb reprocessed the reads via MiXCR and lists one record per CDR3 protein. Of hundreds of thousands of distinct CDR3 sequences in the sample, around 30% were seen once. The authors sequenced patients whose flow cytometry had shown CD8+CD57+ cell expansion. Every one of the patients had aplastic anemia (severe, acquired).

The receptor's source is a human donor with aplastic anemia. This chain joins TRBV2 and TRBJ1-2; D remains unclear. The sequenced sample consisted of sorted CD4+, CD8+, or CD8+CD57+ T cells (not recorded which) from PBMCs. The CDR3 region has the DNA TGTGCCAGCAGGGGCGGAGAAAACTATGGCTACACCTTC. Protein product: CASRGGENYGYTF.